This T cell receptor beta chain was sequenced for a study of T cell responses to AZD1222 COVID-19 vaccine. Findings of the study overall: Donors were chiefly white British, with a greater number of females, and clonal diversity was perhaps underestimated. A reported finding is that nearly half of spike-specific TCRs target unmutated variant regions.

A word on this clone: What it binds is not known.

This CDR3 contains 17 residues. Trimming took 7 bases from V and 8 from J; bases not matched to a gene: 23. Germline lookup yields CDR1 SGHNT and CDR2 YYREEE (reference sequence). This table comes from immunoSEQ multiplex PCR, and its TCRdb copy is limited to in-frame clones, with some not included. This table has 150,000 to 200,000 clones, 80% to 90% appearing once. The chain employs TRBV5-4 and TRBJ1-2, with 7 bases lining up with TRBD1. Sequencing used peripheral blood, obtained 28 days after the second AZD1222 dose. This TCR was sampled from an adult who received the AZD1222 COVID-19 vaccine. The CDR3 is CASDVLGTARGGGGYTF. The CDR3 region has the DNA TGTGCCAGCGACGTCTTAGGGACAGCTCGAGGGGGGGGAGGCTACACCTTC.